This T cell receptor (beta chain) stems from a study of OX40 agonist ivuxolimab in advanced cancers. Profiled with immunoSEQ multiplex PCR; TCRdb holds only in-frame clones, not every one. This table holds approximately 38,000 clones, 65% to 90% found once. Worth noting for this clone: Antigen unknown.

Study results and caveats: Clonal expansion from baseline to week 6 occurred in both CD4+ and CD8+ T cells. Expanded peripheral T cells had an undetermined antigen specificity. Compared with CD4+, CD8+ T cells on average had more expanded clones.

The length of the CDR3 is 14 residues. Germline-derived CDR1 and CDR2 are SNHLY and FYNNEI. Deletions cut 0 bases from V and 7 bases from J, with 10 bases between. This rearrangement joins TRBV2 to TRBJ1-5; unclear D gene. Source: CD4+ or CD8+ T cells sorted from blood, taken in a trial of the OX40 agonist ivuxolimab. The clonotype comes from an adult with an advanced solid tumor such as melanoma, head and neck, liver or kidney cancer. This chain's CDR3 is CASSEANRDQPQHF. CDR3 DNA: TGTGCCAGCAGTGAAGCGAACCGAGACCAGCCCCAGCATTTT.